This T cell receptor (beta chain) was sequenced during a study of Graves' ophthalmopathy and Graves' hyperthyroidism. Study-wide results and caveats: Between ophthalmopathy and stable hyperthyroidism, a 13-signature model drew a separation with 87.88% sensitivity and 70% to 84% specificity.

V shed 5 bases and J shed 5 bases, with 16 bases lying between them. The CDR3 loop spans 16 amino acids. If no ophthalmopathy appeared within 18 months of follow-up, hyperthyroidism was termed stable. Newly diagnosed, the hyperthyroidism patients had under 2 months' duration and were aged 18 to 65. The study excluded patients with other autoimmune diseases, uncontrolled infections, pregnancy or lactation. Worth noting for this clonotype: Its antigen remains unidentified.

RNA transcripts provided the template for amplifying TCR beta CDR3 regions. Scientists carried out first-round RT-PCR using HTBI primers and then a second-round multiplex PCR. Using its own MiXCR run on the multiplex PCR reads, TCRdb lists one record per CDR3 protein. Of about 400,000 distinct CDR3 sequences detected, over 20% appear once; the ten largest clones hold under 3.5%. Sequencing was carried out using peripheral blood. The J gene is TRBJ1-6, the V gene TRBV12-3 or TRBV12-4; possibly TRBD1 for D (6 bases). This sequence was found in a woman in her late teens or twenties with stable Graves' hyperthyroidism. Here the CDR3 reads CASSLDSGGNNSPLHF. The CDR3 DNA sequence: TGTGCCAGCAGTCTGGACTCGGGGGGCAATAATTCACCCCTCCACTTT.